These 10 T cell receptor beta chains originate from one sample sequenced in a study of T cells in Graves' hyperthyroidism and ophthalmopathy. Amplified TCR beta CDR3 regions came from RNA transcripts. In the first-round RT-PCR of the TCR CDR3, the HTBI primer set was used. TCRdb called the multiplex PCR reads again in MiXCR, with one record for every CDR3 protein. The data contain approximately 610,000 distinct CDR3 sequences, roughly a sixth of them singletons. The specimen was blood. These receptors all stem from a woman aged 18-29 years with Graves' hyperthyroidism.

The gene calls are TRBV20-1 and TRBJ1-1; weak D call: TRBD1 (6 bases). Trimming removed 0 bases from V and 5 bases from J, with 13 bases in between. CDR1 and CDR2 from the germline V gene are DFQATT and SNEGSKA (reference sequence). The CDR3 is 14 amino acids. The CDR3, as DNA: TGCAGTGCTAGAGATGTCGTGAGGGGGACTGAAGCTTTCTTT. It codes for CSARDVVRGTEAFF.

This sequence joins TRBV4-1 and TRBJ2-4; TRBD1 matches 12 bases. Germline loops: CDR1 MGHRA, CDR2 YSYEKL. CDR3 size: 20 residues. With 0 bases clipped from V and 0 bases from J, the junction kept 9 bases outside the gene matches. The CDR3 DNA follows: TGCGCCAGCAGCCAAGATGCGGGACAGGGGGCGCATCAAGCCAAAAACATTCAGTACTTC. Amino acids: CASSQDAGQGAHQAKNIQYF.

The chain is built from TRBV29-1 and TRBJ2-5; either TRBD1 or TRBD2 may supply D (6 bases each). Germline CDR1 is SQVTM and CDR2 is ANQGSEA. The length of the CDR3 is 14 residues. The germline V and J ends were trimmed by 4 bases and 3 bases, with 15 bases remaining between them. In nucleotides, the CDR3 is TGCAGCGTTGTATTGGGGGGCATAGAAGAGACCCAGTACTTC. Amino acids: CSVVLGGIEETQYF.

The chain is built from TRBV20-1 and TRBJ2-5; the match to TRBD2 covers 11 bases. The V gene's germline CDR1 is DFQATT and CDR2 SNEGSKA (reference sequence). V shed 5 bases, J shed 5 bases, and the junction held 7 bases outside the gene matches. The CDR3 totals 14 residues. The CDR3 DNA sequence: TGCAGTGCTCGTAGCGGGGGGGCCCGGGAGACCCAGTACTTC. It translates to CSARSGGARETQYF.

The chain links TRBV12-5 to TRBJ2-1; D uncertain. The germline V gene has CDR1 LGHNT and CDR2 FRNRAP. The CDR3 loop spans 13 amino acids. The ends were cut back, 3 bases at V and 7 bases at J, with 10 bases in the middle. The CDR3 region has the DNA TGTGCTAGTGGTTTAGGTTTAAGGAATGAGCAGTTCTTC. Translation gives CASGLGLRNEQFF.

This clonotype was seen at least ten times. The chain uses TRBV2 and TRBJ2-1; 11 nucleotides agree with TRBD2. V gave up 0 bases and J gave up 2 bases; unmatched junction bases: 12. The CDR3 is 20 residues long. Germline lookup yields CDR1 SNHLY and CDR2 FYNNEI. DNA of the CDR3: TGTGCCAGCAGTGAAGCCCGACGGGGACTAGCGGTTAGAGCCTACAATGAGCAGTTCTTC. Protein sequence: CASSEARRGLAVRAYNEQFF.

Comments on this clonotype: Since a much larger clone is just one base distant, this may be a read error. The rearrangement links TRBV12-3 or TRBV12-4 to TRBJ2-1, with 9 bases that match TRBD1. The J call is doubtful: the DNA matches TRBJ2-7 better. The CDR3 contains 16 residues. In nucleotides, the CDR3 is TGTGCCAGCAGTCTTCCGGGACAGGGTAGGATCAATGAGCAGTACTTC. This sequence encodes CASSLPGQGRINEQYF.

The V and J genes are TRBV10-1 and TRBJ2-3; 8 bases map to TRBD2. The CDR3 has 16 amino acids. Germline values: CDR1 WNHNN, CDR2 SYGVQD (reference sequence). V lost 5 bases and J lost 0; bases outside the gene matches: 7. The CDR3 region is CASSWTSRLSTDTQYF. The CDR3 region has the DNA TGCGCCAGCAGTTGGACTAGCCGGTTGAGCACAGATACGCAGTATTTT.

This chain links TRBV19 with TRBJ2-2, with D possibly being TRBD1 or TRBD2 (5 bases each). The CDR3 length is 15 residues. The V gene lost 8 bases and the J gene lost 6 bases, with 19 bases spanning the gap. CDR1 is LNHDA and CDR2 is SQIVND in the germline V gene (reference sequence). The DNA for the CDR3 is TGTGCCAGTGGGGCAGGACGGGGTCCGGCCGGGGAGCTGTTTTTT. Translation gives CASGAGRGPAGELFF.

This clonotype has ten or more counts. This chain's CDR3 is CASSLEGASGEGETQYF. The CDR3 DNA reads TGTGCCAGCAGCTTAGAAGGCGCTAGCGGAGAGGGAGAGACCCAGTACTTC. J is TRBJ2-5 and V is TRBV7-9; 7 nucleotides align to TRBD2. CDR1 is SEHNR and CDR2 is FQNEAQ in the germline V gene (reference sequence). The V gene end was trimmed by 1 base and the J gene end by 4 bases; junction bases not matched to a gene: 12. The CDR3 runs to 17 residues.